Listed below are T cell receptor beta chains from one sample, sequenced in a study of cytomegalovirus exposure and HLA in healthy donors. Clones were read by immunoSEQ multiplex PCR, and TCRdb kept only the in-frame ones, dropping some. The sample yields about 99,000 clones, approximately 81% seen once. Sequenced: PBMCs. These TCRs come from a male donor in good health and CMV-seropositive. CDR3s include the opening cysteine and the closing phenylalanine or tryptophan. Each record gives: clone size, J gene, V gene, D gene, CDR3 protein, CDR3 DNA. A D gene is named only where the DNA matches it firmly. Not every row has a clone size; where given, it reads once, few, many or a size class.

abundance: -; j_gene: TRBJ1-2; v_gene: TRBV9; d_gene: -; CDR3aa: CASSLQGTNYGYTF; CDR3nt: TGTGCCAGCAGCCTACAGGGAACTAACTATGGCTACACCTTC
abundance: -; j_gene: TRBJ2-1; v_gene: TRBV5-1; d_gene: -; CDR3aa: CASSLGAGANEQFF; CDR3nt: TGCGCCAGCAGCTTGGGCGCAGGGGCCAATGAGCAGTTCTTC
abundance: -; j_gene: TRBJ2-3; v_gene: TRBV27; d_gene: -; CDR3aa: CASSLWSSDTQYF; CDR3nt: TGTGCCAGCAGTTTATGGAGCTCAGATACGCAGTATTTT
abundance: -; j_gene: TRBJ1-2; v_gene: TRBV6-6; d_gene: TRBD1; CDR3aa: CASSYVGQGRNYGYTF; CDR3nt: TGTGCCAGCAGTTATGTCGGACAGGGGCGAAACTATGGCTACACCTTC
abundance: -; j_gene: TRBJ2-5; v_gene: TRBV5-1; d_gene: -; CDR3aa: CASTSGPQGETQYF; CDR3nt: TGCGCCAGCACCTCTGGGCCTCAAGGCGAGACCCAGTACTTC
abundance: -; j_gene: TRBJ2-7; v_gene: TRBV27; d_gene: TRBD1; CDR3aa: CASYRRDRAYEQYF; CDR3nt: TGTGCCTCATACCGAAGGGACAGGGCCTACGAGCAGTACTTC
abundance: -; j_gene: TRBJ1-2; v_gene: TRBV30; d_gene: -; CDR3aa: CAWRGQDLGYTF; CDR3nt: TGTGCCTGGAGGGGGCAGGACCTTGGCTACACCTTC
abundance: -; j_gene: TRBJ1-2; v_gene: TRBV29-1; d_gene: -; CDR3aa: CSVAMSNGYTF; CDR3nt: TGCAGCGTTGCAATGAGTAATGGCTACACCTTC
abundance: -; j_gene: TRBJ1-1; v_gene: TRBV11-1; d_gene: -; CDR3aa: CASSLAPGRHTEAFF; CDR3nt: TGTGCCAGCAGCTTAGCACCGGGTAGGCACACTGAAGCTTTCTTT
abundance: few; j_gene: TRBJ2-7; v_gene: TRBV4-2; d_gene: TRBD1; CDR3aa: CASSQQGQGLYEQYF; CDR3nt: TGTGCCAGCAGCCAGCAGGGACAGGGACTCTACGAGCAGTACTTC
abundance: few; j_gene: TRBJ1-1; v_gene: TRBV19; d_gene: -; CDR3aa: CASSIERGKEAFF; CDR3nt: TGTGCCAGTAGTATAGAACGGGGGAAAGAAGCTTTCTTT
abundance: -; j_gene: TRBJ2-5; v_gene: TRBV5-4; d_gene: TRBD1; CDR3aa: CASRDRAYQETQYF; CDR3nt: TGTGCCAGCAGGGACAGGGCGTACCAAGAGACCCAGTACTTC
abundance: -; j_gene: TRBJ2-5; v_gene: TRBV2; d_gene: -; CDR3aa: CASSFRGSQETQYF; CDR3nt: TGTGCCAGCAGTTTTCGAGGATCCCAAGAGACCCAGTACTTC